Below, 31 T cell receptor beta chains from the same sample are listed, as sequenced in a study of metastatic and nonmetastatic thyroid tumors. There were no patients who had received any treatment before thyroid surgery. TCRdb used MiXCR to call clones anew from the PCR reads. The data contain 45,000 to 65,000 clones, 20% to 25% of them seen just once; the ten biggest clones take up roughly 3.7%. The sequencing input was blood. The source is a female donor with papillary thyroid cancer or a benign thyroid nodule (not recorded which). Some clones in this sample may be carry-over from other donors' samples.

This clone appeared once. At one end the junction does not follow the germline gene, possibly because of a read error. CDR3 in DNA: TGCAGTGCTATAGCGGGGCTCACCTGGGAGCTTTTTTTT. Translating it yields CSAIAGLTWELFF. The J gene is TRBJ2-2, the V gene TRBV20-1, with 8 bases matching TRBD2. The CDR3 is 13 residues long. Germline V CDR1 and CDR2: DFQATT, SNEGSKA (reference sequence).

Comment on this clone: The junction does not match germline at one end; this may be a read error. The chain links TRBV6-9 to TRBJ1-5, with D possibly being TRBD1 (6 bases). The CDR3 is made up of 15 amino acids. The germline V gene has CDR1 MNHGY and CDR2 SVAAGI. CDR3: CASISGDITNQRQHF. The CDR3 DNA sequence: TGTGCCAGCATTTCCGGGGACATCACCAATCAGCGCCAGCATTTT.

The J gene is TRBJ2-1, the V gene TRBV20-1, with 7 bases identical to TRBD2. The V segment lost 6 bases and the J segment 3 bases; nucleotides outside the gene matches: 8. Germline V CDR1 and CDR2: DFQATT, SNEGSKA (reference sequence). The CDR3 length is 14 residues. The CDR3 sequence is CSAGRGSYYNEQFF. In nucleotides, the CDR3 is TGCAGTGCAGGGCGGGGGAGTTACTACAATGAGCAGTTCTTC.

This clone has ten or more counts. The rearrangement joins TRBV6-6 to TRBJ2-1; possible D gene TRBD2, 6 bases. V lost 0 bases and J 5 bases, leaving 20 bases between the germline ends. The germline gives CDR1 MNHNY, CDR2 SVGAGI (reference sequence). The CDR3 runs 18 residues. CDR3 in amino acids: CASSYSKSVAVRDNEQFF. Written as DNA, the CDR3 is TGTGCCAGCAGTTACTCGAAAAGTGTAGCGGTTCGGGACAATGAGCAGTTCTTC.

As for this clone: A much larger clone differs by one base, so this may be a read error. The CDR3 DNA reads as TGTGCCACCAGTGAGGGGGCTACTAATGAAAAACTGTTTTTT. It codes for CATSEGATNEKLFF. The gene calls are TRBV24-1 and TRBJ1-4; D perhaps matches TRBD1 (6 bases). The CDR3 is made up of 14 amino acids. The germline gives CDR1 KGHDR, CDR2 SFDVKD. The ends were cut back, 4 bases at V and 2 bases at J, with 7 bases in the middle.

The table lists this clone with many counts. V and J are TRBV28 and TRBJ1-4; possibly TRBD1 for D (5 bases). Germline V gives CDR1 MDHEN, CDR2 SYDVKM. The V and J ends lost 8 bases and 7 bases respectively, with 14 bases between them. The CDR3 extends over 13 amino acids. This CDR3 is CASSRVVAEKLFF. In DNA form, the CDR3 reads TGTGCCAGCTCCAGGGTAGTTGCTGAAAAACTGTTTTTT.

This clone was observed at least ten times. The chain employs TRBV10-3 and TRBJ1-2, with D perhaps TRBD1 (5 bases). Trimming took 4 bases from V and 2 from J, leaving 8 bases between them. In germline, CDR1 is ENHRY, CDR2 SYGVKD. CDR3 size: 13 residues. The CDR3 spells CAISGEGNYGYTF. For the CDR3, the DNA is TGTGCCATCAGTGGAGAGGGGAACTATGGCTACACCTTC.

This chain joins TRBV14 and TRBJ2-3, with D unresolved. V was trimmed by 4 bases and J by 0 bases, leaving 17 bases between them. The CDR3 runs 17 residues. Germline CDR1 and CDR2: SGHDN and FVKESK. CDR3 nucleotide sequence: TGTGCCAGCAGCCCGGACGTGGCTGGTACTAGCACAGATACGCAGTATTTT. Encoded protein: CASSPDVAGTSTDTQYF. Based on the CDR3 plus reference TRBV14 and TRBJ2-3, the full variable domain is EAGVTQFPSHSVIEKGQTVTLRCDPISGHDNLYWYRRVMGKEIKFLLHFVKESKQDESGMPNNRFLAERTGGTYSTLKVQPAELEDSGVYFCASSPDVAGTSTDTQYFGPGTRLTVL.

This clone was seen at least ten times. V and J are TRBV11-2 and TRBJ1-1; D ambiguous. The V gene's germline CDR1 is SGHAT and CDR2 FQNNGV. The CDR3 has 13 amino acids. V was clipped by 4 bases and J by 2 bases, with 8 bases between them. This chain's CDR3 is CASSSPGNTEAFF. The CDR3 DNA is TGTGCCAGCAGCTCGCCGGGAAACACTGAAGCTTTCTTT.

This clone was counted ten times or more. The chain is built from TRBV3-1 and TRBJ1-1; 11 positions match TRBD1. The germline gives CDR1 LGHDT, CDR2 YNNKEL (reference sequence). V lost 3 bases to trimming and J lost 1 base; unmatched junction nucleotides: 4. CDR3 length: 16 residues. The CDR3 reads CASSQAGTGGNTEAFF. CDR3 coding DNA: TGTGCCAGCAGCCAGGCGGGGACAGGGGGGAACACTGAAGCTTTCTTT.

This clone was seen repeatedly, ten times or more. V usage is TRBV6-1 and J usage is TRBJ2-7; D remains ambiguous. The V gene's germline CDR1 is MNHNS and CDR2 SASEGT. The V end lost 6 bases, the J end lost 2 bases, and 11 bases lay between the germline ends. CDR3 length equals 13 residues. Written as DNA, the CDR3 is TGTGCCAGCAGCCCCGCAACCGCCTACGAGCAGTACTTC. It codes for CASSPATAYEQYF.

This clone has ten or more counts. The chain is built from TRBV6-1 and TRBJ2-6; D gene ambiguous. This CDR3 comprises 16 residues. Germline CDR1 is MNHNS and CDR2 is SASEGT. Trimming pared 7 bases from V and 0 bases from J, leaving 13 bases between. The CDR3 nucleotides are TGTGCCAGCAATGTAGGACGGACCTCTGGGGCCAACGTCCTGACTTTC. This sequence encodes CASNVGRTSGANVLTF.

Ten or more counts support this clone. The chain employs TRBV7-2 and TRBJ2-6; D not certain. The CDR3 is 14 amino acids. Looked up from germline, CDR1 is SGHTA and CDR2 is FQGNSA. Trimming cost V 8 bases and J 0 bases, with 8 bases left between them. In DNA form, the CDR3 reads TGTGCCAGCTCTTCCCGCTCTGGGGCCAACGTCCTGACTTTC. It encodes CASSSRSGANVLTF.

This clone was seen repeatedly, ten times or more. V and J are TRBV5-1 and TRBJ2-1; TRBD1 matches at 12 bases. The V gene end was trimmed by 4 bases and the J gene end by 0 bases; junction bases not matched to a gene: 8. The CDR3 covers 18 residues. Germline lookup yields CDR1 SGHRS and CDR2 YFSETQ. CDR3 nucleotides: TGCGCCAGCAGCCAGGGACAGGGGGCAAGGAGCTCCTACAATGAGCAGTTCTTC. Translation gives CASSQGQGARSSYNEQFF.

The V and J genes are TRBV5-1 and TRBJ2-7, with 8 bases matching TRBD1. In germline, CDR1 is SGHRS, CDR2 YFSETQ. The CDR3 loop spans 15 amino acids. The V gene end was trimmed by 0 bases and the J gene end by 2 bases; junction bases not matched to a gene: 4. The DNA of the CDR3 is TGCGCCAGCAGCTTGGATGGGACAGGTACCTACGAGCAGTACTTC. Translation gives CASSLDGTGTYEQYF.

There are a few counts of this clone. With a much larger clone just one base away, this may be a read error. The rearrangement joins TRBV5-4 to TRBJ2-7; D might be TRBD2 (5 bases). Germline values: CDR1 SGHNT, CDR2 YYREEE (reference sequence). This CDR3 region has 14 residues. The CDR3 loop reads CAISPRGPSYEQYF. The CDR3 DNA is TGTGCCATCAGCCCCCGCGGGCCCTCCTACGAGCAGTACTTC.

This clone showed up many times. This chain's CDR3 is CATSSLAGEEQYF. The CDR3 region has the DNA TGTGCCACCAGCAGTCTAGCGGGAGAAGAGCAGTACTTC. V is TRBV15 and J is TRBJ2-7; 10 bases are a match to TRBD2. V lost 3 bases to trimming and J lost 7 bases; unmatched junction nucleotides: 3. CDR1 is LNHNV, CDR2 YYDKDF, per germline (reference sequence). The CDR3 has 13 residues.

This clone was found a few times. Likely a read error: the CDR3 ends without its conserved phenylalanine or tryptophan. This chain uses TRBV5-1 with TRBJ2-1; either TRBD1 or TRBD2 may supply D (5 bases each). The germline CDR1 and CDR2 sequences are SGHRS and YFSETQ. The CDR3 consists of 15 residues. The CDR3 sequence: CASRLGTSIRTEQFC. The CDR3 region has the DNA TGCGCCAGCCGCTTAGGGACCTCCATCCGTACTGAGCAGTTCTGC.

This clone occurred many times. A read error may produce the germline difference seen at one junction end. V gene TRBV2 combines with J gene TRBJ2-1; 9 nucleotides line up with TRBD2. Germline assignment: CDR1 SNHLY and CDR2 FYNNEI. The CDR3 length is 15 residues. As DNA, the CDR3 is TGTGCCAGCAGGGAAGGGACTAGCTGGGACAATGAGCAGTTCTTC. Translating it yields CASREGTSWDNEQFF.

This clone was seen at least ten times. In DNA form, the CDR3 reads TGTGCCAGCAGTCATAGCGGGAGGGCCGCCTACGAGCAGTACTTC. This sequence encodes CASSHSGRAAYEQYF. This chain connects TRBV12-3 or TRBV12-4 to TRBJ2-7, with 11 bases lining up with TRBD2. J was trimmed by 2 bases and V by 5 bases; bases with no gene match: 5. The CDR3 runs 15 residues.

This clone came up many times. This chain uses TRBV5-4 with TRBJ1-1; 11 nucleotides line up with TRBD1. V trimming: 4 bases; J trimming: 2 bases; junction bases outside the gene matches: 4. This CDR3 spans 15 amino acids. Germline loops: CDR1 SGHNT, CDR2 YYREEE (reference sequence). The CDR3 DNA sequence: TGTGCCAGCAGCGGATGGACAGGGGGCAACACTGAAGCTTTCTTT. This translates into CASSGWTGGNTEAFF.

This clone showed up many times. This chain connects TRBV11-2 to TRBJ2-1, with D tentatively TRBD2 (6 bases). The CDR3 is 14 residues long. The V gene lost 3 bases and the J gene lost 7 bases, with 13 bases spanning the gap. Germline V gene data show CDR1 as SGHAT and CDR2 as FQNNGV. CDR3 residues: CASSFRESGNEQFF. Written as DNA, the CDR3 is TGTGCCAGCAGCTTTCGGGAGTCCGGGAATGAGCAGTTCTTC.

The CDR3 reads CASASRLGTQPQHF. The CDR3 region has the DNA TGTGCCAGCGCTTCAAGGTTGGGGACGCAGCCCCAGCATTTT. The chain is built from TRBV2 and TRBJ1-5, with TRBD1 as a possible D gene (5 bases). CDR1 SNHLY and CDR2 FYNNEI come from the germline V gene. Between the trimmed V and J ends, which lost 8 bases and 7 bases, there was a span of 18 bases. The CDR3 contains 14 residues.

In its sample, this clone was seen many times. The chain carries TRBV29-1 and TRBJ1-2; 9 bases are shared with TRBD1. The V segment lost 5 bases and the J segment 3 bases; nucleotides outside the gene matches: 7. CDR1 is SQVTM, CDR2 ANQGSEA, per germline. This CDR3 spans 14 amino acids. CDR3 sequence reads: CSVWDRARDYGYTF. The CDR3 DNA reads TGCAGCGTTTGGGACAGGGCCCGTGACTATGGCTACACCTTC.

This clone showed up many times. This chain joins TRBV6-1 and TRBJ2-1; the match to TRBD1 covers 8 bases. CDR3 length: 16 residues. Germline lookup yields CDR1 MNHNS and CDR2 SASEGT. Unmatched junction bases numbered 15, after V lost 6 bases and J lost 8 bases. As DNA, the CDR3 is TGTGCCAGCAGCCGCTCCCGGACAGGGAGTAAGGATGAGCAGTTCTTC. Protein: CASSRSRTGSKDEQFF.

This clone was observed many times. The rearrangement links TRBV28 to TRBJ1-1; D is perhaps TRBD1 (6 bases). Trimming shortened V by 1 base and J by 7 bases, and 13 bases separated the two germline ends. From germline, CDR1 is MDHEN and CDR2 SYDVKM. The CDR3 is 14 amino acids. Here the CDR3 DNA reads TGTGCCAGCAGTTTATTGATCAGGGGAGATGAAGCTTTCTTT. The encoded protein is CASSLLIRGDEAFF.

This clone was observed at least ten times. The CDR3 DNA is TGTGCCAGCAGTTCCGGACAGAACACCGGGGAGCTGTTTTTT. Translation gives CASSSGQNTGELFF. The rearrangement joins TRBV28 to TRBJ2-2; D may be TRBD1 (5 bases). The CDR3 has 14 amino acids. Germline CDR1 and CDR2: MDHEN and SYDVKM. The germline V and J ends were trimmed by 4 bases and 1 base, with 7 bases remaining between them. Variable domain in full (rest from reference TRBV28 and TRBJ2-2): DVKVTQSSRYLVKRTGEKVFLECVQDMDHENMFWYRQDPGLGLRLIYFSYDVKMKEKGDIPEGYSVSREKKERFSLILESASTNQTSMYLCASSSGQNTGELFFGEGSRLTVL.

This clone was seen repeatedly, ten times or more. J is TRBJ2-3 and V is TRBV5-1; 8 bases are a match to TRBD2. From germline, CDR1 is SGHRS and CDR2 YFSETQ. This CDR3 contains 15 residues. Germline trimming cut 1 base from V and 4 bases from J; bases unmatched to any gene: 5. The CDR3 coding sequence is TGCGCCAGCAGCTTGCTTAGCGGGGTACCAGATACGCAGTATTTT. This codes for CASSLLSGVPDTQYF.

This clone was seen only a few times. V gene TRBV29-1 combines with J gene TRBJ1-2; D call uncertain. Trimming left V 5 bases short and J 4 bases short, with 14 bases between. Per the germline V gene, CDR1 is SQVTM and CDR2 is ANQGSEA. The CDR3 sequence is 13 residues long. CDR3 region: CSVHLAGPYGYTF. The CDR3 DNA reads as TGCAGCGTTCATTTGGCAGGCCCCTATGGCTACACCTTC.

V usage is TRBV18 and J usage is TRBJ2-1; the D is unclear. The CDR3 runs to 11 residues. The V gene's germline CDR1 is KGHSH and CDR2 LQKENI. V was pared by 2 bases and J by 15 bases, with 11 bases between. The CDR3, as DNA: TGTGCCAGCTCACCAGATCACGAACCGTTCTTC. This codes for CASSPDHEPFF.

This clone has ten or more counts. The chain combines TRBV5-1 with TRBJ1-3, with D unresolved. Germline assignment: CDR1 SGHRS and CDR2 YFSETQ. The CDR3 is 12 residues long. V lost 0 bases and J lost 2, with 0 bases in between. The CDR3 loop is CASSLAGNTIYF. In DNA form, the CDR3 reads TGCGCCAGCAGCTTGGCTGGAAACACCATATATTTT.